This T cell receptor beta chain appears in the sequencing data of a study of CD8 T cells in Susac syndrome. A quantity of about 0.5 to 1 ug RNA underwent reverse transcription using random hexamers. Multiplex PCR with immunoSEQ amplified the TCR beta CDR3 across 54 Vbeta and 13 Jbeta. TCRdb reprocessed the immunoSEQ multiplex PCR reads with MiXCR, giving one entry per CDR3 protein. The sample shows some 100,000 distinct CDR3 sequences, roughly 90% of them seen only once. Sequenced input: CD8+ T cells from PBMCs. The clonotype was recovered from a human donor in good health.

The CDR3 spells CASSLDSGARNEQFF. CDR3 nucleotides: TGTGCCAGCAGCTTAGATAGCGGGGCGCGTAATGAGCAGTTCTTC. The V call is TRBV7-2, the J call TRBJ2-1; TRBD2 matches 8 bases. The CDR3 totals 15 residues. J lost 7 bases, V lost 1 base, and 6 bases had no gene match. Per the germline V gene, CDR1 is SGHTA and CDR2 is FQGNSA.